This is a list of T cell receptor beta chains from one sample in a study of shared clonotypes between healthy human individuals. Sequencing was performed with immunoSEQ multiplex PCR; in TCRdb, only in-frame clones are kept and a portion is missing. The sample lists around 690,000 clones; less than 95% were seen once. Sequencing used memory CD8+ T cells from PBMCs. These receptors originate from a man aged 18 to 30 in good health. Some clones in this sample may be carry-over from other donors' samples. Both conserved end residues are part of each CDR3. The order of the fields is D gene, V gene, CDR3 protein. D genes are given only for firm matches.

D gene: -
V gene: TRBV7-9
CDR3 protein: CASSLGSQHGYTF

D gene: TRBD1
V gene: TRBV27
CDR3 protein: CASSFIGQGIHEQYF

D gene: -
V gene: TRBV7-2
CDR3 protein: CASSLDGSSYNEQFF

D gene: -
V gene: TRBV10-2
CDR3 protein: CASSEGLREAFF

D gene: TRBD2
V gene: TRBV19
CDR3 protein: CASSGNLPTSGRPSSYNEQFF

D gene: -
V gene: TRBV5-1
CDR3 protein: CASSEGDGGYNEQFF

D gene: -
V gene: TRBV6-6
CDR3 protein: CASSYRHLPGTEAFF

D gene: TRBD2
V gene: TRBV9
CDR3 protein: CASSVSIMNLAGGSQETQYF

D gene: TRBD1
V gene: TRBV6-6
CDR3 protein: CASSPRGTDPRETQYF

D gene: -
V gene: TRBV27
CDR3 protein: CASSFVVDTGELFF

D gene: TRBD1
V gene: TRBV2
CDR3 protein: CATRQGPLITEAFF

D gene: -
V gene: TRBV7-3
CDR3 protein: CASSPAGSPYNEQFF

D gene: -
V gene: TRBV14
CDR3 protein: CASSQDEYQETQYF

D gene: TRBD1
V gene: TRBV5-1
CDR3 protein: CASSLGQGRYNEQFF

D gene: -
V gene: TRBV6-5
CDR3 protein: CASRTKNTGELFF

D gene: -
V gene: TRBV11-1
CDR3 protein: CASSLASGHYTF

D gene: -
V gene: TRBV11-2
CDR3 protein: CASSFQGTNKNIQYF

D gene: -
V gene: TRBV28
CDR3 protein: CASRGLGYRIPTNEKLFF

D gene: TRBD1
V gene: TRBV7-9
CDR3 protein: CASSLVGQDKNIQYF

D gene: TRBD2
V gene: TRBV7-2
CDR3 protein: CASSLGEGPSSYNEQFF

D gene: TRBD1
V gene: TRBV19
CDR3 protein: CASSIEGTGGIYEQYF

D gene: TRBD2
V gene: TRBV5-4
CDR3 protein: CASSPGGKELFF

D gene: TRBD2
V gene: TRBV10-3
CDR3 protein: CAIRSSGMYEQFF

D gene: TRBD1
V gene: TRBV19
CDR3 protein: CASSIPPGDRGNQPQHF

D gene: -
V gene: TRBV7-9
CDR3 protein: CASSLSANQPQHF

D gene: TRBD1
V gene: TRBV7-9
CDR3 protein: CASSGTPQGSAKNIQYF

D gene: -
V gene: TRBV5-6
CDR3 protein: CASSYFTGSDTQYF

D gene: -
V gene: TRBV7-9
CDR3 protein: CASSVGVQETQYF

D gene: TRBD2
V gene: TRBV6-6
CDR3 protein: CASSYSRLLREYEQFF

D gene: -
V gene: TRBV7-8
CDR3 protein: CASSLSYPNQPQHF

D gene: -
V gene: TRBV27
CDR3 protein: CASSFLGSRDTDTQYF

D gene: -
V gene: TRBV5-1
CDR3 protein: CASSLGVLEAGVYEQYF

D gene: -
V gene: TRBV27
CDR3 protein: CASSFGTDYGYTF

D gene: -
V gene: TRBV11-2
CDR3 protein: CASSRTAQETQYF

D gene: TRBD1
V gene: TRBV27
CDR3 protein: CASSTRDRIYEQYF

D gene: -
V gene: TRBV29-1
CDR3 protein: CSVELAALGAYEQYF

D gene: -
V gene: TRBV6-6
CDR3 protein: CASSYSGRGTDNEQFF

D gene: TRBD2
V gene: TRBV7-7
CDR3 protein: CASSQQRGCGTSGSVGYEQYF

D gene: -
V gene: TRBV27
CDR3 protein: CASRPSGGAYEQYF

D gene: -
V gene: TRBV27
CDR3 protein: CASSRYPLRNTEAFF

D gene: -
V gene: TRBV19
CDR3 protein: CASSIGQGSYEQYF

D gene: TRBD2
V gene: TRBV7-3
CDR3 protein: CASSAGLAGNNEQFF

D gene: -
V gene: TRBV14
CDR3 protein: CASSGLKRDEQFF

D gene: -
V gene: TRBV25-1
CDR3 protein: CASSDWYAPQATDTQYF

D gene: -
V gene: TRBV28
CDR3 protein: CASSLLGPPGELFF

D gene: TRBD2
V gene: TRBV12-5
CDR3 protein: CASGFSGGWAGETQYF

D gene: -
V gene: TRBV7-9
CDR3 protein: CASSLVPLYEQFF

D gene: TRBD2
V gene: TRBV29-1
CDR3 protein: CSARGGLAGVGRTYEQYF

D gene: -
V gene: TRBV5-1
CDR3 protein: CASSAPGTYEQYF

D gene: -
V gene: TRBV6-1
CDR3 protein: CASRGTGSSYNEQFF

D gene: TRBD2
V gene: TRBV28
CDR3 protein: CAGRSGRSEYNEQFF

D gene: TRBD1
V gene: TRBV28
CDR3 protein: CASSQGQSNTEAFF

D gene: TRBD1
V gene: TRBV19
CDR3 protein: CASSTTGGSLNTEAFF

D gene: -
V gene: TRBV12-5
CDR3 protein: CASGWDFNNEQFF

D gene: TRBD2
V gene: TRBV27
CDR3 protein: CASSWGGYEQYF

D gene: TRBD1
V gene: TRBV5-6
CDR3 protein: CASSPGTGQETQYF

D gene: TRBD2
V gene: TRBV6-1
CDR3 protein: CASSEAMIGGRALYEQYF

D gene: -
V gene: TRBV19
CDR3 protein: CASTGGQNTEAFF

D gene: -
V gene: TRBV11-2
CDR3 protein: CASTERGDPTDTQYF